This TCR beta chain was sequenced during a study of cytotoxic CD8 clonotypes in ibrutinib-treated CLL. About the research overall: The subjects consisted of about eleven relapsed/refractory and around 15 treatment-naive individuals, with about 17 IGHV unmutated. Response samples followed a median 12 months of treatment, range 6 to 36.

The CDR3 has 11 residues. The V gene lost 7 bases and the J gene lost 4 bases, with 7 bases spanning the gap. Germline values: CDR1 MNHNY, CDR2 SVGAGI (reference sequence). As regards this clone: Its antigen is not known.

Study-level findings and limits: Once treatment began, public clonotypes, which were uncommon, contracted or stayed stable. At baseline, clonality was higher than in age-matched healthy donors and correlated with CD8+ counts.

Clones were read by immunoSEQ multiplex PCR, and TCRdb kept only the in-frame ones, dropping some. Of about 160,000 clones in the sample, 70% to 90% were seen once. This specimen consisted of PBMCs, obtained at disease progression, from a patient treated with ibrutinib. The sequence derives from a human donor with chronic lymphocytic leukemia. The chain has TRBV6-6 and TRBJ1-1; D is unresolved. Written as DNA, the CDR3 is TGTGCCAGCATCTGGGGCACTGAAGCTTTCTTT. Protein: CASIWGTEAFF.